This paragraph covers one TCR beta chain sequence. Antigen: not known. CDR1 and CDR2 from the germline V gene are SGHNT and YENEEA. V lost 1 base to trimming and J lost 3 bases, with 12 bases between them. The CDR3 extends over 15 amino acids. The sample originates from a study of Tregs in tolerant kidney transplant recipients. Study results and limitations: Nucleotide sequences could not be compared across some patients' samples due to primer changes.

The nonmyeloablative bone marrow transplants came from related graft donors, with transient mixed chimerism. Unstimulated regulatory T cells (CD4+CD25+CD127-), CD4+CD25- non-regulatory cells, CD4 and CD8 cells were FACS-sorted from thawed PBMCs. The assay was immunoSEQ multiplex PCR, and TCRdb's table has in-frame clones only and misses some. The sample comprises some 56,000 clones, roughly nine tenths of which are singletons, and about 16% rests with the top ten. The clonotype was recovered from a human patient who received a combined kidney and bone marrow transplant. Some T cells could come from the graft donor. The V gene is TRBV11-3, the J gene TRBJ1-1; D remains ambiguous. Sequenced material: CD8+ T cells from blood (PBMCs), taken 24 months after the transplant. Here the CDR3 reads CASSLGGYTHTEAFF. The CDR3 bases are TGTGCCAGCAGCTTAGGAGGGTACACTCACACTGAAGCTTTCTTT.